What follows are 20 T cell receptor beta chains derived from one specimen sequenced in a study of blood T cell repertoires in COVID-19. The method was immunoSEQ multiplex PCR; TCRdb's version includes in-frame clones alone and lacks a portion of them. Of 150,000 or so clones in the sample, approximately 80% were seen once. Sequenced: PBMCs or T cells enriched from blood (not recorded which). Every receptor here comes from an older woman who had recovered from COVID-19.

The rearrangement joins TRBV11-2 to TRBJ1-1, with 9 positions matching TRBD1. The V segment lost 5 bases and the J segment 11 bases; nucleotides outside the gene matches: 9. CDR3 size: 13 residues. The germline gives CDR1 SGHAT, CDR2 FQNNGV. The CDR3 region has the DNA TGTGCCAGCAGCGTCAGGACAGGGGTTCGGGCTTTCTTT. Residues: CASSVRTGVRAFF.

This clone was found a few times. CDR3 DNA: TGTGCCAGTGCTCCGGGACAGAACTACGAGCAGTACTTC. This sequence encodes CASAPGQNYEQYF. This chain links TRBV19 with TRBJ2-7; 7 bases match TRBD1. From germline, CDR1 is LNHDA and CDR2 SQIVND (reference sequence). There are 13 residues in the CDR3. V lost 8 bases to trimming and J lost 3 bases; unmatched junction nucleotides: 7.

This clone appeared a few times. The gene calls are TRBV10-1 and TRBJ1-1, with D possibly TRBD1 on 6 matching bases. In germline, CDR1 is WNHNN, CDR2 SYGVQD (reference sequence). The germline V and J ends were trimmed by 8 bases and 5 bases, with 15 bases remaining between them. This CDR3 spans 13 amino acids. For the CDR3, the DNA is TGCGCCAGCCAAGCAGGGGCAGGTACTGAAGCTTTCTTT. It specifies CASQAGAGTEAFF.

In DNA, the CDR3 is TGTGCCAGCAGTGAAAGGGGCAACTATGGCTACACCTTC. Translation gives CASSERGNYGYTF. V usage is TRBV25-1 and J usage is TRBJ1-2, with D possibly being TRBD1 (5 bases). Germline CDR1 MGHDK, CDR2 SYGVNS. Trimming pared 2 bases from V and 2 bases from J, leaving 6 bases between. There are 13 residues in the CDR3.

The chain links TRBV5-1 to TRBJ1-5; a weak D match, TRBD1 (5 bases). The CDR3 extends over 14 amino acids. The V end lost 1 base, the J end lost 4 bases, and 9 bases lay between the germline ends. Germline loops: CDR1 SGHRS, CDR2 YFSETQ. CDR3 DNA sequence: TGCGCCAGCAGCTTGAATTCAGGGAATCAGCCCCAGCATTTT. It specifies CASSLNSGNQPQHF.

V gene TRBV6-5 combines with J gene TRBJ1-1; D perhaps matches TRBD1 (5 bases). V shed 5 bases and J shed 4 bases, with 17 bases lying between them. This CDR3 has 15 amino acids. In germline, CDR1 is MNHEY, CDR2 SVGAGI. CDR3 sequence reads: CASSRGREGRTEAFF. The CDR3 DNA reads TGTGCCAGCAGTCGCGGACGGGAGGGGCGCACTGAAGCTTTCTTT.

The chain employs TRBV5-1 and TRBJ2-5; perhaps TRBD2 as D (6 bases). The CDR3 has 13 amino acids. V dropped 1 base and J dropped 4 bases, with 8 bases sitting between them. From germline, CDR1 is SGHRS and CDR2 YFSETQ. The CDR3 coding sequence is TGCGCCAGCAGCTTGCGGGGGTTAGAGACCCAGTACTTC. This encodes CASSLRGLETQYF.

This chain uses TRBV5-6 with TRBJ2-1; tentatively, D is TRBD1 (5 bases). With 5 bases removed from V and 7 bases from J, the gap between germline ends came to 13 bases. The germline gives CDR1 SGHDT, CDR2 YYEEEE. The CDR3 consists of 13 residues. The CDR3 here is CASRWGWKNEQFF. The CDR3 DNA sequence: TGTGCCAGCAGGTGGGGCTGGAAGAATGAGCAGTTCTTC.

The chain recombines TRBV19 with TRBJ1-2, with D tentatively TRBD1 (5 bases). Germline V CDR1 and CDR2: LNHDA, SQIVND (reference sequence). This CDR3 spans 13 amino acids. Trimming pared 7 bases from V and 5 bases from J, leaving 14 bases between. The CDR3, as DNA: TGTGCCAGTAATAAGGAGGGGCCTTATGGCTACACCTTC. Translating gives CASNKEGPYGYTF.

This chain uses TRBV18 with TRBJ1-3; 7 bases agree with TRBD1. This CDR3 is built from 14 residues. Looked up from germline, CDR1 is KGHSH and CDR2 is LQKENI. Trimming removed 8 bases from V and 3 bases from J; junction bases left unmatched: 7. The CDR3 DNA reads TGTGCCAGCGCCGACAGGGCAGGTGGAAACACCATATATTTT. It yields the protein CASADRAGGNTIYF.

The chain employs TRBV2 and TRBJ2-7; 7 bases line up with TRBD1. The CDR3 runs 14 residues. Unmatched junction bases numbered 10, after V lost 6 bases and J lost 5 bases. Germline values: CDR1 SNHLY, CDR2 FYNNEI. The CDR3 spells CASSLLTGNHEQYF. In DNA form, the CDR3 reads TGTGCCAGCAGCCTTTTGACAGGGAACCACGAGCAGTACTTC.

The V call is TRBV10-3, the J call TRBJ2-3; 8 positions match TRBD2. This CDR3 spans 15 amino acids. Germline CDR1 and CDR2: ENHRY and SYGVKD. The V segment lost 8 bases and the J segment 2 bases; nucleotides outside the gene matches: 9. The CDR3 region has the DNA TGTGCCATCGCCCGGGGACTAGTAATCACAGATACGCAGTATTTT. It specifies CAIARGLVITDTQYF.

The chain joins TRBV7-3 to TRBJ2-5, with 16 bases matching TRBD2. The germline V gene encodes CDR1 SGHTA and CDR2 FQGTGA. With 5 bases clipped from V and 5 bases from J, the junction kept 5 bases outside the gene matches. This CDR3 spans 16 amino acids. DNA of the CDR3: TGTGCCAGCAGCCCCGGGACTAGCGGGGGGGCGGAGACCCAGTACTTC. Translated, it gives CASSPGTSGGAETQYF. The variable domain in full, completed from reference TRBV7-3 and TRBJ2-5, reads GAGVSQTPSNKVTEKGKYVELRCDPISGHTALYWYRQSLGQGPEFLIYFQGTGAADDSGLPNDRFFAVRPEGSVSTLKIQRTERGDSAVYLCASSPGTSGGAETQYFGPGTRLLVL.

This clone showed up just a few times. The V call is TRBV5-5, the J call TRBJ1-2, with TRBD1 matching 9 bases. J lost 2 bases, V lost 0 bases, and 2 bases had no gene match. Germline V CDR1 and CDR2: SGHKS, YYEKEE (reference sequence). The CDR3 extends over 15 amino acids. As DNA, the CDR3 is TGTGCCAGCAGCTTGGTACAGGGGGCGAACTATGGCTACACCTTC. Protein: CASSLVQGANYGYTF.

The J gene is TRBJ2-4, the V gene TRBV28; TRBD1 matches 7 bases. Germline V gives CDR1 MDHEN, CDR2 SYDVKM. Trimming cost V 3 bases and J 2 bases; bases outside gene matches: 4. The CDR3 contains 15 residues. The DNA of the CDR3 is TGTGCCAGCAGTTTGGTAGGGGGCACCAAAAACATTCAGTACTTC. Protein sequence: CASSLVGGTKNIQYF.

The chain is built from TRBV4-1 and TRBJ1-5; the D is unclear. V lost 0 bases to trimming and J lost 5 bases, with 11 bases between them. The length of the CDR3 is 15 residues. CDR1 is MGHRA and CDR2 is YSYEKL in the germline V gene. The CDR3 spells CASSQDNWGDQPQHF. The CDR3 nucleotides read TGCGCCAGCAGCCAAGATAATTGGGGAGATCAGCCCCAGCATTTT.

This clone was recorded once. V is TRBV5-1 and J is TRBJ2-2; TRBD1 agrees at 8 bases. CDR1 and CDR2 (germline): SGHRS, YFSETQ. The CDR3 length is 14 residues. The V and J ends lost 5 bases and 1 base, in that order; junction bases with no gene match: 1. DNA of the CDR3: TGCGCCAGCAGAGGACAGGGGAACACCGGGGAGCTGTTTTTT. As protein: CASRGQGNTGELFF.

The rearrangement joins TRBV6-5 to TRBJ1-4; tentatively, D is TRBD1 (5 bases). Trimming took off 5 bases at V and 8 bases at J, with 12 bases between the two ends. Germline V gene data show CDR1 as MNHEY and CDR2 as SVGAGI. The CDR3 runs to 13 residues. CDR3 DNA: TGTGCCAGCAGTCCTCAGGGATACGAAAAACTGTTTTTT. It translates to CASSPQGYEKLFF.

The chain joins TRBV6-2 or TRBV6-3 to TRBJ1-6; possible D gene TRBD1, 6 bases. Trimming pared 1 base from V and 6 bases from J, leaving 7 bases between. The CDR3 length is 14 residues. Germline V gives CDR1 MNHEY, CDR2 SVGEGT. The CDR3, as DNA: TGTGCCAGCAGTTACTTCAGGGGTAATTCACCCCTCCACTTT. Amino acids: CASSYFRGNSPLHF.

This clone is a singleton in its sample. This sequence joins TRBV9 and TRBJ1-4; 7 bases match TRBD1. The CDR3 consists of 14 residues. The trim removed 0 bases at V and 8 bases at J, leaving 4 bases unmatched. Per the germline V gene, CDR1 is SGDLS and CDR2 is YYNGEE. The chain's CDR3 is CASSVGQGGEKLFF. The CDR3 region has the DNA TGTGCCAGCAGCGTAGGACAGGGTGGGGAAAAACTGTTTTTT.